This TCR beta chain was sequenced for a study of a mutant IDH1 vaccine in newly diagnosed glioma. Whole-study context: Weeks 1, 3, 5, 7, 11, 15, 19 and 23 were when patients received their eight vaccinations. Treated patients had a mean age of roughly 40 years and an approximately 62% male, 37.5% female split. Study-level points and caveats: Of all patients, around 93% showed vaccine-induced immune responses.

This clone has a handful of counts. Its antigen is still unknown. Assay: immunoSEQ multiplex PCR; the TCRdb copy retains only in-frame clones and omits some. Of about 65,000 clones listed, about 85% were seen once; the top ten hold 4%. Time point: week 23, last vaccination. Alongside topical imiquimod, each dose of vaccine comprised 300 ug of mutant IDH1 20-mer peptide. In every donor, the tumor was a new WHO grade 3 or 4 IDH1-mutant, ATRX-lost astrocytoma. The V and J ends lost 6 bases and 3 bases respectively, with 15 bases between them. CDR1 is MNHEY, CDR2 SMNVEV, per germline (reference sequence). The CDR3 totals 16 residues.

The receptor's source is a man between 25 and 39 years old with glioma. The source was PBMCs, collected from a glioma patient whose treatment included an IDH1 peptide vaccine. The chain joins TRBV27 to TRBJ1-6; TRBD1 might be the D (6 bases). The CDR3 region has the DNA TGTGCCAGCAGCCTACAGGGTTCGAGCTATAATTCACCCCTCCACTTT. Its protein is CASSLQGSSYNSPLHF.